This T cell receptor (beta chain) was sequenced for a study of blood T cell repertoires in COVID-19. Study at large: Samples representing acute and convalescent COVID-19 were sourced from the United States, Italy and Spain. Sources were T cells, B-cell-depleted T cells, or PBMCs; the material itself was cDNA or gDNA.

Authors' processing steps: Cell counts per sample came from amplifying reference gene primers. Method: immunoSEQ multiplex PCR; TCRdb's copy keeps in-frame clones and lacks some. The DNA gave D and trimming, while V, J and clone size come from that table. The sample records 200,000 to 250,000 clones, over 75% being singletons. The CDR3 totals 15 residues. V was clipped by 0 bases and J by 3 bases, with 12 bases between them. Germline V gene data show CDR1 as KGHSH and CDR2 as LQKENI. The receptor comes from a young man who had recovered from COVID-19. Sequenced input: peripheral blood. The rearrangement links TRBV18 to TRBJ2-7; TRBD1 might be the D (6 bases). The CDR3 sequence is CASSPPNRDGYEQYF. The CDR3 nucleotides are TGTGCCAGCTCACCACCGAACAGGGATGGCTACGAGCAGTACTTC.